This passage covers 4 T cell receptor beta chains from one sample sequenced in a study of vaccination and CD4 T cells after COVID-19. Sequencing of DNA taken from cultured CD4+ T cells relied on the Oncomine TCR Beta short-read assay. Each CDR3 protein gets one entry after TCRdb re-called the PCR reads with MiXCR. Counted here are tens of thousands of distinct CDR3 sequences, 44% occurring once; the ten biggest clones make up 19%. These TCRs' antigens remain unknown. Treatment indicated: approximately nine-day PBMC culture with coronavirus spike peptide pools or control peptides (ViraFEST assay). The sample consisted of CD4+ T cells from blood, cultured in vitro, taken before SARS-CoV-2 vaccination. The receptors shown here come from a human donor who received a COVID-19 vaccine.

The CDR3 here is CASSFYSSQQETQYF. CDR3 sequence (DNA): TGCGCCAGCAGCTTTTACAGTTCACAACAAGAGACCCAGTACTTC. The rearrangement uses TRBV5-1 and TRBJ2-5; D gene uncertain. The CDR3 covers 15 residues. The ends were cut back, 2 bases at V and 2 bases at J, with 13 bases in the middle. Germline V gene data show CDR1 as SGHRS and CDR2 as YFSETQ.

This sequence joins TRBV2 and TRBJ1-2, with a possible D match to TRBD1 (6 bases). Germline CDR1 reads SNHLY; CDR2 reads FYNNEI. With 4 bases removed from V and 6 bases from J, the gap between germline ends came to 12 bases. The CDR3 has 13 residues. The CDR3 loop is CASSVRQGNGYTF. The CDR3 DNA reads TGTGCCAGCAGTGTGCGTCAGGGGAATGGCTACACCTTC. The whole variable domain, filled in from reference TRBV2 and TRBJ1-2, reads EPEVTQTPSHQVTQMGQEVILRCVPISNHLYFYWYRQILGQKVEFLVSFYNNEISEKSEIFDDQFSVERPDGSNFTLKIRSTKLEDSAMYFCASSVRQGNGYTFGSGTRLTVV.

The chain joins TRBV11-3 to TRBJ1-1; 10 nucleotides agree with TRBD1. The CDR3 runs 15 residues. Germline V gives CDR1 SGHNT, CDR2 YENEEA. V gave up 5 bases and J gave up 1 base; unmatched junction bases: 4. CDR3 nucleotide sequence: TGTGCCAGCAGCCCCGGGACAGGGGAGAACACTGAAGCTTTCTTT. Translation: CASSPGTGENTEAFF.

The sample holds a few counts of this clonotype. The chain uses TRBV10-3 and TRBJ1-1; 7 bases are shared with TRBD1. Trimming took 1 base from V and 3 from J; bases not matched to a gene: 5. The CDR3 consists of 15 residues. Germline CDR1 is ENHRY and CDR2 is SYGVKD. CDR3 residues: CAISEFSTGDTEAFF. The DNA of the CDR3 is TGTGCCATCAGTGAGTTTAGCACAGGGGACACTGAAGCTTTCTTT.